This T cell receptor (beta chain) was captured by sequencing in a study of cytomegalovirus exposure and HLA in healthy donors. Study conclusions and caveats: Researchers reportedly found TCR beta sequences accurately predicted most subjects' HLA-A and HLA-B alleles. A later look showed TCR association rates differing by HLA locus, highest for DRB1 and lowest for HLA-C.

J gave up 2 bases and V 10 bases, and 8 bases lay outside the gene matches. This CDR3 has 15 residues. Germline V gene sequence: CDR1 MNHEY, CDR2 SMNVEV (reference sequence). In the PCR, 60 Vbeta and 13 Jbeta primers were used. The repertoire was sequenced with immunoSEQ multiplex PCR; TCRdb's copy has only in-frame clones and lacks some. The sample consists of fewer than 200,000 clones, around 83% of them appearing once. Turning to this clone: Its antigen remains unidentified.

Input material: PBMCs. The TCR originated in a woman aged 18-35 years in good health and CMV-seronegative. The chain uses TRBV27 and TRBJ2-3, with TRBD2 identical over 11 bases. The CDR3 sequence is CATSRLAGYTDTQYF. The CDR3, as DNA: TGTGCCACCTCCCGACTAGCGGGGTACACAGATACGCAGTATTTT.